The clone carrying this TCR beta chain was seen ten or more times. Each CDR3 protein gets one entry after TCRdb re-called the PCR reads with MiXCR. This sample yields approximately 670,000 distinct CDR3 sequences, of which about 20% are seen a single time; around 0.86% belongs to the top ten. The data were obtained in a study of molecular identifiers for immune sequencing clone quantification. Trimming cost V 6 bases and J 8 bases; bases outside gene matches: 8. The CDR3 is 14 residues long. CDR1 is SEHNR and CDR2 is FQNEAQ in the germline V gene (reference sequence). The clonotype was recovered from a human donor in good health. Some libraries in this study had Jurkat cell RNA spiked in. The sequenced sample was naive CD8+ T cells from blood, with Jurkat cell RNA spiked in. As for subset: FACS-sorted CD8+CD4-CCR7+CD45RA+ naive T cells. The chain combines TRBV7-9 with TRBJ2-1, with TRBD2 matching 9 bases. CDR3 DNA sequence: TGTGCCAGCAGACATAGCGGGAGTTGGGATGAGCAGTTCTTC. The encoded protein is CASRHSGSWDEQFF.